These T cell receptor beta chains were read from a single sample in a study of shared clonotypes between healthy human individuals. Profiled with immunoSEQ multiplex PCR; TCRdb holds only in-frame clones, not every one. The table shows fewer than 1 million clones, with roughly 96% occurring only once. Sequencing used naive CD8+ T cells sorted from blood. Receptors were obtained from a man aged 30 to 39 in good health. Both conserved end residues are part of each CDR3. The D gene is left open where the match is weak. A clone size is listed for some rows: how often the clone was seen (once, few, many), or a class if it is expanded.

size,J,D,V,CDR3,DNA
NA,TRBJ2-7,TRBD1,TRBV29-1,CSGGTGIYEQYF,TGCAGCGGAGGGACAGGAATCTACGAGCAGTACTTC
once,TRBJ2-1,TRBD2,TRBV4-3,CASSMLAGAYNEQFF,TGCGCCAGCAGCATGTTAGCGGGGGCCTACAATGAGCAGTTCTTC
NA,TRBJ2-3,TRBD2,TRBV27,CASSFTAGGPPATQYF,TGTGCCAGCAGTTTTACAGCGGGAGGGCCCCCGGCTACGCAGTATTTT
NA,TRBJ2-7,NA,TRBV6-1,CASSEKGLSGYEQYF,TGTGCCAGCAGTGAAAAGGGACTCTCAGGCTACGAGCAGTACTTC
NA,TRBJ2-1,TRBD2,TRBV14,CASSRVPGLAAPGSYNEQFF,TGTGCCAGCAGCCGAGTACCGGGACTAGCGGCCCCCGGCTCCTACAATGAGCAGTTCTTC
NA,TRBJ2-1,TRBD2,TRBV28,CASSSLGEGLYEQFF,TGTGCCAGCAGTTCTCTGGGGGAGGGACTTTATGAGCAGTTCTTC
once,TRBJ2-7,TRBD1,TRBV4-1,CASSHRQGPMDEQYF,TGCGCCAGCAGCCACCGACAGGGCCCTATGGACGAGCAGTACTTC
NA,TRBJ2-7,TRBD1,TRBV25-1,CASSEWQGVSYEQYF,TGTGCCAGCAGTGAATGGCAGGGGGTCTCCTACGAGCAGTACTTC
NA,TRBJ2-7,TRBD1,TRBV28,CASKGGQSYEQYF,TGTGCCAGCAAAGGGGGCCAGTCCTACGAGCAGTACTTC
NA,TRBJ2-4,NA,TRBV7-8,CASSLGETTKKRNIQYF,TGTGCCAGCAGCTTAGGGGAGACAACGAAAAAGAGAAACATTCAGTACTTC
NA,TRBJ2-3,TRBD1,TRBV2,CASSNDREDTDTQYF,TGTGCCAGCAGCAATGACAGGGAAGACACAGATACGCAGTATTTT
NA,TRBJ2-4,NA,TRBV2,CASSEAAATLGNIQYF,TGTGCCAGCAGTGAGGCGGCAGCTACTTTGGGGAACATTCAGTACTTC